This TCR beta chain originates from a study of CD8 T cells in ankylosing spondylitis. Study-level results: Ankylosing spondylitis blood appeared to be characterized by a TCR beta motif of about eight highly homologous variants. CD8+ by phenotype, disease-linked clones were relatively rare in peripheral blood.

Via MiXCR, TCRdb re-called the 5' RACE reads, giving one row per CDR3 protein. The data hold 310,000 or so distinct CDR3 sequences, with 15% to 20% observed a single time. This CDR3 comprises 14 residues. J gave up 3 bases and V 4 bases, and 1 base lay outside the gene matches. Germline CDR1 is LGHDT and CDR2 is YNNKEL (reference sequence). As concerns this clonotype: The target antigen is unknown.

The V gene is TRBV3-1, the J gene TRBJ2-1; TRBD1 agrees at 9 bases. The source of this sequence is a male donor with ankylosing spondylitis or in good health (not recorded which). Input material: blood, either unsorted or a sorted T cell fraction (not recorded which). CDR3 sequence (DNA): TGTGCCAGCAGCCGGGACAGGGACTACAATGAGCAGTTCTTC. Translating gives CASSRDRDYNEQFF.